This TCR beta chain was retrieved from a study of blood T cell repertoires in COVID-19. Across the whole study: From the United States, Italy and Spain came samples of acute and convalescent COVID-19.

Original handling: Using reference gene primer amplification, nucleated cell counts were estimated. TCRdb keeps only in-frame clones here, not all; method: immunoSEQ multiplex PCR. V and J calls and clone size are copied from that table; D and trimming were computed from the DNA. The sample shows around 130,000 clones, about four fifths of them seen only once. Trimming at V came to 5 bases and at J to 4 bases, leaving 9 bases not matched to a gene. The CDR3 spans 15 residues. The germline V gene has CDR1 SGHTA and CDR2 FQGNSA. Sequencing was performed on peripheral blood. The clonotype comes from a woman aged 80 or over with acute or convalescent COVID-19. The rearrangement joins TRBV7-2 to TRBJ1-1, with TRBD1 matching over 8 bases. As DNA, the CDR3 is TGTGCCAGCAGCCCGTGGACAGGGCGGACCACTGAAGCTTTCTTT. It yields the protein CASSPWTGRTTEAFF.